Each of the 22 T cell receptor beta chains below was sequenced from the same sample in a study of T cell repertoires in cytomegalovirus infection. TCRdb itself ran the reads through MiXCR, one entry per CDR3 protein. In the table there are 740,000 or so distinct CDR3 sequences, less than 40% of which are singletons. What was sequenced was PBMCs. The source is a human donor in good health (CMV status not recorded). Some clones in this sample may be carry-over from other donors' samples.

This clonotype showed up many times. This sequence joins TRBV28 and TRBJ1-2; D not certain. Trimming cost V 5 bases and J 4 bases, with 5 bases left between them. In germline, CDR1 is MDHEN, CDR2 SYDVKM. The CDR3 spans 11 residues. This CDR3 is CASSKGYGYTF. CDR3 coding DNA: TGTGCCAGCAGTAAGGGCTATGGCTACACCTTC.

The sample holds many counts of this clonotype. The rearrangement joins TRBV7-9 to TRBJ2-5; the D gene is possibly TRBD2 (5 bases). Germline V CDR1 and CDR2: SEHNR, FQNEAQ (reference sequence). V lost 1 base and J lost 1, with 19 bases in between. The CDR3 consists of 18 residues. The CDR3 DNA sequence: TGTGCCAGCAGCTTAGGGAAGGGAGCCCGGGGTGGCCAAGAGACCCAGTACTTC. Protein product: CASSLGKGARGGQETQYF.

There are a few counts of this clonotype. The rearrangement joins TRBV5-6 to TRBJ2-1, with 11 bases identical to TRBD2. The CDR3 spans 16 residues. Germline lookup yields CDR1 SGHDT and CDR2 YYEEEE. With V trimmed by 0 bases and J by 2 bases, 1 base remained unmatched. The chain's CDR3 is CASSLGLAGTYNEQFF. The CDR3 DNA reads TGTGCCAGCAGCTTGGGACTAGCGGGGACCTACAATGAGCAGTTCTTC. The full variable domain, with the rest looked up from reference TRBV5-6 and TRBJ2-1, is DAGVTQSPTHLIKTRGQQVTLRCSPKSGHDTVSWYQQALGQGPQFIFQYYEEEERQRGNFPDRFSGHQFPNYSSELNVNALLLGDSALYLCASSLGLAGTYNEQFFGPGTRLTVL.

In this sample, this clonotype turned up a few times. The rearrangement links TRBV7-6 to TRBJ2-1; D ambiguous. Trimming pared 5 bases from V and 9 bases from J, leaving 8 bases between. Germline CDR1 SGHVS, CDR2 FNYEAQ. The CDR3 loop spans 11 amino acids. The CDR3 here is CASSHWSEQFF. For the CDR3, the DNA is TGTGCCAGCAGCCATTGGAGTGAGCAGTTCTTC.

This clonotype was counted only a few times. This rearrangement joins TRBV7-2 to TRBJ1-3; 11 bases match TRBD1. V lost 1 base, J lost 9 bases, and 8 bases stayed unmatched. Germline lookup yields CDR1 SGHTA and CDR2 FQGNSA. The CDR3 has 16 amino acids. This CDR3 is CASSLGTGGTGSTIYF. The CDR3 nucleotides read TGTGCCAGCAGCTTAGGGACAGGGGGCACCGGCAGCACCATATATTTT.

The V and J genes are TRBV29-1 and TRBJ2-5, with D hard to call. CDR1 and CDR2 (germline): SQVTM, ANQGSEA. V was cut by 3 bases and J by 1 base, with 6 bases left in between. The CDR3 has 12 residues. The CDR3 nucleotides read TGCAGCGTTGAGGCCCTCCAAGAGACCCAGTACTTC. Translating it yields CSVEALQETQYF. The full variable domain, rest sourced from reference TRBV29-1 and TRBJ2-5, is SAVISQKPSRDICQRGTSLTIQCQVDSQVTMMFWYRQQPGQSLTLIATANQGSEATYESGFVIDKFPISRPNLTFSTLTVSNMSPEDSSIYLCSVEALQETQYFGPGTRLLVL.

This clonotype was counted a few times. The chain is built from TRBV11-2 and TRBJ2-1; 7 bases line up with TRBD2. Looked up from germline, CDR1 is SGHAT and CDR2 is FQNNGV. Trimming took 1 base from V and 7 from J; bases not matched to a gene: 4. This CDR3 has 14 amino acids. DNA of the CDR3: TGTGCCAGCAGCTTAGGCGGGAGTATAAATGAGCAGTTCTTC. Its protein product is CASSLGGSINEQFF.

V and J are TRBV28 and TRBJ2-5, with TRBD1 identical over 7 bases. The V gene's germline CDR1 is MDHEN and CDR2 SYDVKM. The CDR3 has 14 residues. J was trimmed by 4 bases and V by 6 bases; bases with no gene match: 8. In DNA form, the CDR3 reads TGTGCCAGCAGGGAACAGGGGCGGCCAGAGACCCAGTACTTC. It codes for CASREQGRPETQYF.

This clonotype was found many times. This sequence joins TRBV7-8 and TRBJ2-2, with 9 bases fitting TRBD1. The CDR3 is made up of 15 amino acids. CDR1 and CDR2 from the germline V gene are SGHVS and FQNEAQ. V trimming: 2 bases; J trimming: 4 bases; junction bases outside the gene matches: 2. CDR3 loop: CASSLTQGATGELFF. The DNA for the CDR3 is TGTGCCAGCAGCTTAACACAGGGGGCCACCGGGGAGCTGTTTTTT.

The chain employs TRBV6-1 and TRBJ2-7, with TRBD2 matching 7 bases. The CDR3 consists of 11 residues. The V gene's germline CDR1 is MNHNS and CDR2 SASEGT. The V gene end was trimmed by 3 bases and the J gene end by 10 bases; junction bases not matched to a gene: 3. The CDR3, as DNA: TGTGCCAGCAGTGACGGCGGGGGTCAGTACTTC. It is translated as CASSDGGGQYF.

This clonotype has only a few counts. The gene calls are TRBV28 and TRBJ2-3; 9 bases map to TRBD1. V lost 5 bases to trimming and J lost 2 bases; unmatched junction nucleotides: 8. The CDR3 loop spans 16 amino acids. Germline values: CDR1 MDHEN, CDR2 SYDVKM. CDR3 bases: TGTGCCAGCAGTCCTCCCGGGACAGGGAACACAGATACGCAGTATTTT. Its protein product is CASSPPGTGNTDTQYF.

This clonotype was seen a handful of times. The chain has TRBV29-1 and TRBJ1-5; possibly TRBD1 for D (6 bases). V lost 6 bases, J lost 3 bases, and 18 bases lay in between. Germline V gives CDR1 SQVTM, CDR2 ANQGSEA. This CDR3 region has 15 residues. CDR3 DNA: TGCAGCGTAGTCTATCAGGGACACCCCAATCAGCCCCAGCATTTT. Its translation: CSVVYQGHPNQPQHF.

V gene TRBV10-3 combines with J gene TRBJ1-4, with a possible D match to TRBD1 (5 bases). CDR3 length: 15 amino acids. V gave up 2 bases and J gave up 8 bases, with 15 bases separating them. Germline V gene data show CDR1 as ENHRY and CDR2 as SYGVKD. The CDR3 loop reads CAISETQGAGEKLFF. In nucleotides, the CDR3 is TGTGCCATCAGTGAGACACAAGGGGCCGGGGAAAAACTGTTTTTT.

The V call is TRBV20-1, the J call TRBJ1-5; no reliable D call. V was pared by 0 bases and J by 4 bases, with 10 bases between. The germline V gene encodes CDR1 DFQATT and CDR2 SNEGSKA (reference sequence). The CDR3 totals 14 residues. CDR3 region: CSARDGRRNQPQHF. The CDR3 region has the DNA TGCAGTGCTAGAGATGGGAGGAGGAATCAGCCCCAGCATTTT.

This clonotype was seen a handful of times. The chain employs TRBV12-5 and TRBJ2-1, with D perhaps being TRBD1 or TRBD2 (6 bases each). CDR3 length: 16 amino acids. V lost 0 bases to trimming and J lost 3 bases, with 12 bases between them. The germline gives CDR1 LGHNT, CDR2 FRNRAP. CDR3 sequence reads: CASGLVLGGRYNEQFF. CDR3 DNA: TGTGCTAGTGGTTTGGTACTGGGGGGCCGCTACAATGAGCAGTTCTTC. The full variable domain, its missing parts supplied by reference TRBV12-5 and TRBJ2-1, is DARVTQTPRHKVTEMGQEVTMRCQPILGHNTVFWYRQTMMQGLELLAYFRNRAPLDDSGMPKDRFSAEMPDATLATLKIQPSEPRDSAVYFCASGLVLGGRYNEQFFGPGTRLTVL.

The chain employs TRBV6-2 or TRBV6-3 and TRBJ1-1; D not certain. V lost 2 bases and J lost 1, with 11 bases in between. This CDR3 is 15 amino acids long. Germline V gene sequence: CDR1 MNHEY, CDR2 SVGEGT. Here the CDR3 DNA reads TGTGCCAGCAGTTACGTGGGATTCGAGAACACTGAAGCTTTCTTT. Translating it yields CASSYVGFENTEAFF.

This clonotype was seen ten or more times. J is TRBJ1-5 and V is TRBV7-2; no reliable D call. The V gene's germline CDR1 is SGHTA and CDR2 FQGNSA. The CDR3 spans 14 residues. Trimming shortened V by 3 bases and J by 8 bases, and 14 bases separated the two germline ends. The DNA for the CDR3 is TGTGCCAGCAGCTTGGCCGGCGGTGGGAAGCCCCAGCATTTT. It encodes CASSLAGGGKPQHF.

The rearrangement links TRBV20-1 to TRBJ1-4, with a weak D call TRBD1 (6 bases). The CDR3 has 16 amino acids. V gave up 0 bases and J gave up 8 bases, with 19 bases separating them. Per germline, CDR1 DFQATT and CDR2 SNEGSKA (reference sequence). CDR3 DNA: TGCAGTGCTAGAGATACGTATGCAGGGGCAGGGGAAAAACTGTTTTTT. This sequence encodes CSARDTYAGAGEKLFF.

The rearrangement links TRBV6-5 to TRBJ2-6; D gene uncertain. CDR1 is MNHEY and CDR2 is SVGAGI in the germline V gene. Trimming pared 7 bases from V and 0 bases from J, leaving 19 bases between. The CDR3 consists of 18 residues. The CDR3 nucleotides are TGTGCCAGCATGTACTATCACATGAAAAGCTCTGGGGCCAACGTCCTGACTTTC. Amino acid sequence: CASMYYHMKSSGANVLTF.

Concerning this clonotype itself: This clone may be a read error of a much larger clone one base away. CDR3 nucleotides: TGCAGTGCCCTCAGCAGTCACGGCAAAAACATTCAGTACTTC. Translation: CSALSSHGKNIQYF. The chain recombines TRBV20-1 with TRBJ2-4; D gene uncertain. In germline, CDR1 is DFQATT, CDR2 SNEGSKA (reference sequence). The V gene lost 6 bases and the J gene lost 3 bases, with 15 bases spanning the gap. The CDR3 loop spans 14 amino acids.

The genes are TRBV20-1 and TRBJ2-1, with 7 bases lining up with TRBD2. Germline CDR1 reads DFQATT; CDR2 reads SNEGSKA (reference sequence). With V trimmed by 6 bases and J by 7 bases, 6 bases remained unmatched. The CDR3 totals 12 residues. Here the CDR3 DNA reads TGCAGTGCCCGGACTAGAGTGAATGAGCAGTTCTTC. Residues: CSARTRVNEQFF.

Concerning this clonotype itself: The missing conserved phenylalanine or tryptophan at the end of this CDR3 makes a read error likely. The chain joins TRBV11-1 to TRBJ1-5; D uncertain. V was cut by 0 bases and J by 2 bases, with 5 bases left in between. There are 14 residues in the CDR3. Germline CDR1 SGHAT, CDR2 FQDESV (reference sequence). The CDR3 sequence is CASSLAGGNQPQHL. CDR3 nucleotide sequence: TGTGCCAGCAGCTTAGCCGGCGGCAATCAGCCCCAGCATTTA.